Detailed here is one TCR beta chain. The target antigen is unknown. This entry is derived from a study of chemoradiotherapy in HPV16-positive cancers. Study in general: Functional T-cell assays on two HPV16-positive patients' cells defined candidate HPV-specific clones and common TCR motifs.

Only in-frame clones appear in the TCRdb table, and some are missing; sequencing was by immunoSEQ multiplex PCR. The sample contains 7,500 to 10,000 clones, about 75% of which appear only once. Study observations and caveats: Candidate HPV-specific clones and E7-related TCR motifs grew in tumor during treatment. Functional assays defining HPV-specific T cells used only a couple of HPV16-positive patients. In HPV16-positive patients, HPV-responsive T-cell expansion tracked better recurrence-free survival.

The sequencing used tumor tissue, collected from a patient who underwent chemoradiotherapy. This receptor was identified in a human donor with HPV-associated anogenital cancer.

CDR3 sequence: CASSRSRTDYGYTF. The DNA for the CDR3 is TGTGCCAGCAGCCGCTCCCGGACAGACTATGGCTACACCTTC. V usage is TRBV7-3 and J usage is TRBJ1-2; possibly TRBD1 for D (6 bases). The CDR3 runs 14 residues. The germline gives CDR1 SGHTA, CDR2 FQGTGA. Deletions cut 5 bases from V and 3 bases from J, with 13 bases between.